The rows below give T cell receptor beta chains drawn from one sample of a study of metastatic and nonmetastatic thyroid tumors. TCRdb re-called the PCR reads through MiXCR. The sample includes around 19,000 clones, 10% to 12% of them seen just once. Source material: blood. The source of these receptors is a female donor with papillary thyroid cancer or a benign thyroid nodule (not recorded which). Some clones in this sample may be carry-over from other donors' samples. CDR3s include the opening cysteine and the closing phenylalanine or tryptophan. Fields, in order: V gene, J gene, D gene, clone size, CDR3 protein, CDR3 DNA. A D gene is named only where the DNA matches it firmly. The size of a clone is reported for some rows only, either as once, few or many, or as a class for expanded clones.

v_call: TRBV24-1; j_call: TRBJ2-3; d_call: -; clone_size: -; cdr3_aa: CATSSSTDSQYF; cdr3_nt: TGTGCCACCTCTAGCAGTACAGATAGCCAGTATTTT
v_call: TRBV15; j_call: TRBJ1-2; d_call: -; clone_size: once; cdr3_aa: CAPRSREGSYGYTF; cdr3_nt: TGTGCCCCCCGCAGCAGAGAAGGGAGCTATGGCTACACCTTC
v_call: TRBV5-8; j_call: TRBJ2-7; d_call: -; clone_size: many; cdr3_aa: CASSMPLTTAPYEQYF; cdr3_nt: TGTGCCAGCAGCATGCCTTTGACGACAGCCCCCTACGAGCAGTACTTC
v_call: TRBV29-1; j_call: TRBJ2-5; d_call: TRBD1; clone_size: many; cdr3_aa: CSVEEVGTGGLGTQYF; cdr3_nt: TGCAGCGTTGAAGAAGTGGGGACAGGGGGCTTGGGGACCCAGTACTTC
v_call: TRBV7-8; j_call: TRBJ1-1; d_call: -; clone_size: many; cdr3_aa: CASTKGANTEAFF; cdr3_nt: TGTGCCAGCACAAAAGGGGCGAACACTGAAGCTTTCTTT
v_call: TRBV19; j_call: TRBJ2-1; d_call: -; clone_size: many; cdr3_aa: CASSVFSRDEQFF; cdr3_nt: TGTGCCAGTAGTGTTTTCAGTCGCGATGAGCAGTTCTTC
v_call: TRBV9; j_call: TRBJ2-3; d_call: -; clone_size: few; cdr3_aa: CANSVSEADTQYF; cdr3_nt: TGTGCCAACAGCGTCTCTGAGGCAGATACGCAGTATTTT
v_call: TRBV6-1; j_call: TRBJ2-2; d_call: TRBD1; clone_size: few; cdr3_aa: CASSRQGTNTGELFF; cdr3_nt: TGTGCCAGCAGTCGACAGGGGACGAACACCGGGGAGCTGTTTTTT
v_call: TRBV20-1; j_call: TRBJ2-1; d_call: TRBD2; clone_size: -; cdr3_aa: CSATSGDYNEQFF; cdr3_nt: TGCAGTGCAACGAGCGGGGACTACAATGAGCAGTTCTTC
v_call: TRBV7-2; j_call: TRBJ2-7; d_call: TRBD1; clone_size: many; cdr3_aa: CASSSPRDSSYEQYF; cdr3_nt: TGTGCCAGCAGCTCCCCCCGGGACAGCTCCTACGAGCAGTACTTC
v_call: TRBV7-6; j_call: TRBJ2-3; d_call: TRBD1; clone_size: many; cdr3_aa: CASPLQGPQYF; cdr3_nt: TGTGCCAGCCCTCTACAGGGGCCGCAGTATTTT
v_call: TRBV30; j_call: TRBJ2-3; d_call: -; clone_size: many; cdr3_aa: CAWSRQGGDTQYF; cdr3_nt: TGTGCCTGGAGTCGGCAGGGGGGAGATACGCAGTATTTT
v_call: TRBV7-2; j_call: TRBJ2-3; d_call: -; clone_size: many; cdr3_aa: CASSQVRGTDTQYF; cdr3_nt: TGTGCCAGCAGCCAAGTAAGGGGCACAGATACGCAGTATTTT
v_call: TRBV5-1; j_call: TRBJ2-7; d_call: -; clone_size: many; cdr3_aa: CASSETYRNSYEQYF; cdr3_nt: TGCGCCAGCAGCGAGACCTACAGGAACTCCTACGAGCAGTACTTC
v_call: TRBV20-1; j_call: TRBJ2-7; d_call: TRBD1; clone_size: -; cdr3_aa: CSARNRGISYEQYF; cdr3_nt: TGCAGTGCTAGAAACAGGGGGATCTCCTACGAGCAGTACTTC
v_call: TRBV27; j_call: TRBJ2-6; d_call: -; clone_size: many; cdr3_aa: CASSPWSSGANVLTF; cdr3_nt: TGTGCCAGCAGTCCCTGGAGCTCTGGGGCCAACGTCCTGACTTTC
v_call: TRBV20-1; j_call: TRBJ2-5; d_call: TRBD2; clone_size: many; cdr3_aa: CSARSGFPGTSDQETQYF; cdr3_nt: TGCAGTGCTAGATCCGGCTTCCCGGGGACTAGCGATCAAGAGACCCAGTACTTC
v_call: TRBV27; j_call: TRBJ2-3; d_call: TRBD2; clone_size: -; cdr3_aa: CARNSREGSITDTQYF; cdr3_nt: TGTGCCAGAAACTCTCGGGAGGGGAGTATCACGGATACGCAGTATTTT
v_call: TRBV7-3; j_call: TRBJ2-3; d_call: -; clone_size: many; cdr3_aa: CASSPGSTDTQYF; cdr3_nt: TGTGCCAGCAGCCCCGGGAGCACAGATACGCAGTATTTT
v_call: TRBV29-1; j_call: TRBJ2-3; d_call: -; clone_size: many; cdr3_aa: CSGRDFTDTQYF; cdr3_nt: TGCAGCGGCCGTGACTTCACAGATACGCAGTATTTT
v_call: TRBV20-1; j_call: TRBJ1-4; d_call: TRBD1; clone_size: many; cdr3_aa: CSAKTGEGEKLFF; cdr3_nt: TGCAGTGCTAAGACAGGGGAGGGCGAAAAACTGTTTTTT
v_call: TRBV2; j_call: TRBJ1-5; d_call: -; clone_size: -; cdr3_aa: CASSEDGLVGQPQHF; cdr3_nt: TGTGCCAGCAGTGAAGATGGCCTTGTAGGGCAGCCCCAGCATTTT
v_call: TRBV6-5; j_call: TRBJ2-3; d_call: -; clone_size: medium-sized; cdr3_aa: CASSYALGDTQYF; cdr3_nt: TGTGCCAGCAGTTACGCTCTTGGGGATACGCAGTATTTT
v_call: TRBV20-1; j_call: TRBJ2-3; d_call: TRBD1; clone_size: many; cdr3_aa: CSAPAGGTDTQYF; cdr3_nt: TGCAGCGCCCCAGCAGGGGGAACAGATACGCAGTATTTT
v_call: TRBV4-1; j_call: TRBJ1-4; d_call: -; clone_size: many; cdr3_aa: CASSQDPVLRRGEKLFF; cdr3_nt: TGCGCCAGCAGCCAAGATCCCGTCCTGAGACGCGGGGAAAAACTGTTTTTT
v_call: TRBV4-1; j_call: TRBJ1-2; d_call: -; clone_size: -; cdr3_aa: CASSQDQGTLYGYTF; cdr3_nt: TGCGCCAGCAGCCAAGATCAGGGGACACTCTACGGCTACACCTTC
v_call: TRBV7-2; j_call: TRBJ1-6; d_call: -; clone_size: many; cdr3_aa: CASSLSLLPYSPLHF; cdr3_nt: TGTGCCAGCAGCTTATCTCTGCTTCCCTATTCACCCCTCCACTTT
v_call: TRBV6-1; j_call: TRBJ1-5; d_call: TRBD1; clone_size: many; cdr3_aa: CASSSTGLGQPQHF; cdr3_nt: TGTGCCAGCAGTTCGACAGGGTTAGGTCAGCCCCAGCATTTT
v_call: TRBV20-1; j_call: TRBJ2-7; d_call: -; clone_size: many; cdr3_aa: CSARPGTLDYEQYF; cdr3_nt: TGCAGTGCTAGACCAGGGACCCTCGACTACGAGCAGTACTTC
v_call: TRBV11-2; j_call: TRBJ1-1; d_call: TRBD1; clone_size: -; cdr3_aa: CASSLGTGVGAFF; cdr3_nt: TGTGCCAGCAGCTTAGGGACAGGGGTAGGAGCTTTCTTT
v_call: TRBV9; j_call: TRBJ1-1; d_call: TRBD1; clone_size: -; cdr3_aa: CASGRDREVTEAFF; cdr3_nt: TGTGCCAGCGGGCGCGACAGGGAGGTAACCGAAGCTTTCTTT
v_call: TRBV19; j_call: TRBJ2-2; d_call: -; clone_size: many; cdr3_aa: CASSPSTLGTGELFF; cdr3_nt: TGTGCCAGTAGTCCCTCGACCCTTGGGACCGGGGAGCTGTTTTTT
v_call: TRBV2; j_call: TRBJ2-3; d_call: -; clone_size: many; cdr3_aa: CASSELAGPDTQYF; cdr3_nt: TGTGCCAGCAGTGAATTGGCGGGGCCAGATACGCAGTATTTT
v_call: TRBV19; j_call: TRBJ2-7; d_call: -; clone_size: many; cdr3_aa: CASSTSNDEQYF; cdr3_nt: TGTGCCAGTAGTACCAGTAACGACGAGCAGTACTTC
v_call: TRBV7-2; j_call: TRBJ1-3; d_call: -; clone_size: many; cdr3_aa: CASSLAGSSGNTIYF; cdr3_nt: TGTGCCAGCAGCTTAGCCGGGTCCTCTGGAAACACCATATATTTT
v_call: TRBV6-4; j_call: TRBJ1-6; d_call: -; clone_size: medium-sized; cdr3_aa: CASSEVGDGFSPLHF; cdr3_nt: TGTGCCAGCAGTGAGGTTGGCGACGGATTTTCACCCCTCCACTTT
v_call: TRBV6-2/TRBV6-3; j_call: TRBJ1-1; d_call: -; clone_size: many; cdr3_aa: CASSGPGTGTEAFF; cdr3_nt: TGTGCCAGCAGTGGTCCGGGAACTGGGACTGAAGCTTTCTTT
v_call: TRBV28; j_call: TRBJ2-7; d_call: -; clone_size: medium-sized; cdr3_aa: CASREAGERVYEQYF; cdr3_nt: TGTGCCAGCAGGGAGGCAGGGGAGAGGGTCTACGAGCAGTACTTC
v_call: TRBV6-1; j_call: TRBJ1-3; d_call: -; clone_size: many; cdr3_aa: CASSEGFSGNTIYF; cdr3_nt: TGTGCCAGCAGTGAGGGGTTCTCTGGAAACACCATATATTTT
v_call: TRBV6-1; j_call: TRBJ1-2; d_call: -; clone_size: medium-sized; cdr3_aa: CATRRQARNLDYGYTF; cdr3_nt: TGTGCCACCCGTCGGCAGGCGCGTAATTTGGACTATGGCTACACCTTC
v_call: TRBV14; j_call: TRBJ2-7; d_call: TRBD2; clone_size: many; cdr3_aa: CASSPLSGRGYEQYF; cdr3_nt: TGTGCCAGCAGCCCCCTGAGCGGGAGAGGCTACGAGCAGTACTTC
v_call: TRBV12-3/TRBV12-4; j_call: TRBJ1-1; d_call: -; clone_size: many; cdr3_aa: CASSRLTGTMNTEAFF; cdr3_nt: TGTGCCAGCAGTAGGCTAACAGGAACCATGAACACTGAAGCTTTCTTT
v_call: TRBV10-3; j_call: TRBJ2-1; d_call: TRBD2; clone_size: many; cdr3_aa: CAVGTSGRRGYNEQFF; cdr3_nt: TGTGCCGTCGGGACTAGCGGGAGAAGGGGCTACAATGAGCAGTTCTTC
v_call: TRBV15; j_call: TRBJ1-2; d_call: TRBD1; clone_size: medium-sized; cdr3_aa: CATSSEGGRAYGYTF; cdr3_nt: TGTGCCACCAGCAGTGAAGGGGGCCGTGCATATGGCTACACCTTC
v_call: TRBV29-1; j_call: TRBJ2-3; d_call: -; clone_size: many; cdr3_aa: CSVDLQLDTQYF; cdr3_nt: TGCAGCGTTGATTTACAGTTAGATACGCAGTATTTT
v_call: TRBV27; j_call: TRBJ2-1; d_call: TRBD2; clone_size: -; cdr3_aa: CASSPRLGAAGVGNEQFF; cdr3_nt: TGTGCCAGCAGTCCACGTCTGGGAGCAGCGGGAGTTGGCAATGAGCAGTTCTTC
v_call: TRBV7-6; j_call: TRBJ2-3; d_call: TRBD2; clone_size: many; cdr3_aa: CASSASTSAGTDTQYF; cdr3_nt: TGTGCCAGCAGCGCGTCGACTAGCGCGGGCACAGATACGCAGTATTTT
v_call: TRBV6-5; j_call: TRBJ2-1; d_call: -; clone_size: few; cdr3_aa: CASSYSSESEQFF; cdr3_nt: TGTGCCAGCAGTTACTCTAGCGAGAGTGAGCAGTTCTTC
v_call: TRBV12-3/TRBV12-4; j_call: TRBJ2-5; d_call: -; clone_size: few; cdr3_aa: CASSLRETQYF; cdr3_nt: TGTGCCAGCAGTTTAAGAGAGACCCAGTACTTC
v_call: TRBV27; j_call: TRBJ2-7; d_call: TRBD1; clone_size: -; cdr3_aa: CASSPQGAAYEQYF; cdr3_nt: TGTGCCAGCAGTCCCCAGGGGGCGGCATACGAGCAGTACTTC
v_call: TRBV4-2; j_call: TRBJ2-1; d_call: TRBD2; clone_size: many; cdr3_aa: CASSLGTSGGLGEQFF; cdr3_nt: TGTGCCAGCAGCCTCGGGACTAGCGGGGGCTTGGGTGAGCAGTTCTTC
v_call: TRBV18; j_call: TRBJ1-6; d_call: -; clone_size: many; cdr3_aa: CASSRINSPLHF; cdr3_nt: TGTGCCAGCTCACGTATTAATTCACCCCTCCACTTT
v_call: TRBV4-3; j_call: TRBJ1-2; d_call: -; clone_size: many; cdr3_aa: CASSPPDSGLFDGYTF; cdr3_nt: TGCGCCAGCAGCCCCCCGGACAGCGGTCTATTTGATGGCTACACCTTC
v_call: TRBV6-2/TRBV6-3; j_call: TRBJ2-7; d_call: TRBD2; clone_size: -; cdr3_aa: CASMELAGGDQNF; cdr3_nt: TGTGCCAGCATGGAGCTAGCGGGAGGGGATCAGAACTTC
v_call: TRBV6-1; j_call: TRBJ1-1; d_call: TRBD1; clone_size: medium-sized; cdr3_aa: CASDNGQGTEAFF; cdr3_nt: TGTGCCAGCGATAACGGACAGGGGACTGAAGCTTTCTTT
v_call: TRBV19; j_call: TRBJ2-6; d_call: -; clone_size: many; cdr3_aa: CASSIALSGANVLTF; cdr3_nt: TGTGCCAGTAGTATAGCCCTTAGTGGGGCCAACGTCCTGACTTTC
v_call: TRBV12-3/TRBV12-4; j_call: TRBJ2-2; d_call: -; clone_size: few; cdr3_aa: CASSFGGANTGELFF; cdr3_nt: TGTGCCAGCAGTTTTGGTGGGGCGAACACCGGGGAGCTGTTTTTT
v_call: TRBV7-2; j_call: TRBJ2-5; d_call: -; clone_size: many; cdr3_aa: CASSFGRGDQETQYF; cdr3_nt: TGTGCCAGCAGCTTTGGCAGGGGCGACCAAGAGACCCAGTACTTC
v_call: TRBV9; j_call: TRBJ2-1; d_call: -; clone_size: many; cdr3_aa: CASSVEVTGEGLNEQFF; cdr3_nt: TGTGCCAGCAGCGTAGAGGTTACGGGAGAGGGGCTTAATGAGCAGTTCTTC
v_call: TRBV6-2/TRBV6-3; j_call: TRBJ1-5; d_call: -; clone_size: medium-sized; cdr3_aa: CASSYRGDPNQPQHF; cdr3_nt: TGTGCCAGCAGTTATCGGGGCGATCCGAATCAGCCCCAGCATTTT